The present entry profiles one TCR beta chain with its context. Its antigen has not been determined. Base qualities are not at hand, and no much larger clone is one base apart. The immunoSEQ Assay, a bias-controlled multiplex PCR, was used to amplify TCRbeta CDR3 regions from genomic DNA. The paper's processing steps were these. Within the assay, amplification of reference gene primers was used to estimate how many nucleated cells each sample contained. To quantify the absolute abundance of each unique TCRbeta CDR3 rearrangement, sequence reads were collapsed and filtered. Productive Simpson clonality was computed per sample as the square root of Simpson's diversity index over productive rearrangements. TCRdb mirrors the immuneACCESS table, restricted to in-frame sequences. Some clones are absent from its copies; in checked studies, under half trace to an unresolved V gene, and the reason for the others is unknown. V, J and clone size derive from that table, while D and trimming were established from the DNA sequence. This sample has approximately 97,000 clones in its table, and 87% of those were observed once. The ten largest clones add up to approximately 2% of the sample.

This specimen comes from a study of blood T cell repertoires in COVID-19 (dated by TCRdb to about 2020). Study-wide context: Samples from collaborators originated in the United States, Italy and Spain and spanned both the acute and convalescent phases of COVID-19. Where available, HLA class I and class II types were obtained from metadata supplied by the sample provider rather than from assay-based typing. Samples were obtained from the ongoing ImmuneRACE study (first 160 participants) and from 1,254 subjects provided by 6 global collaborators. A de-identified subject ID, COVID-19 status, age in years and sex were almost always included in the sample metadata. The repertoires were released in a freely available public database meant as a resource for research on the immune response to SARS-CoV-2. The material from the prospective study consisted of cDNA or gDNA derived from T cells, B-cell-depleted T cells, or PBMCs. Deeply sampled blood TCRbeta repertoires from subjects exposed to, actively infected with, or recovered from COVID-19 were included in the dataset. Broad study findings and their caveats: The quantity of clinical and demographic metadata differed by source and by participant and was supplied without curation.

Taken from the germline V gene, the CDR1 and CDR2 loops are SGHDT and YYEEEE. Trimming costs V 1 base and J 4 bases, and their ends lie 8 bases apart. Including the terminal cysteine and phenylalanine, the CDR3 comprises 13 residues. Only CDR3 DNA remains: 39 bases, in frame from the first base. Collaborating institutions collected whole blood in K2EDTA tubes following their own protocols. For TCRbeta analysis, collaborators shipped samples in one of three forms: frozen whole blood, isolated PBMCs, or DNA extracted from either of those sample types. The receptor chain draws on TRBV5-6 and TRBJ2-5; no D gene is confidently identified. The sequenced material came from peripheral blood. The receptor was isolated from a man aged 45 to 65 with active COVID-19. The CDR3 reads CASSLTSGETQYF. The nucleotide sequence is TGTGCCAGCAGCTTGACAAGTGGAGAGACCCAGTACTTC.